This T cell receptor (beta chain) was retrieved from a study of monozygotic twins with inflammatory bowel disease. Germline CDR1 is SGHRS and CDR2 is YFSETQ. This CDR3 spans 12 amino acids. TCRdb reprocessed the 5' RACE reads and reports one entry per CDR3 protein, with no DNA. The sample has roughly 200,000 distinct CDR3 sequences. The source is a human donor with ulcerative colitis or Crohn's disease, or a healthy co-twin of an affected twin (not recorded which). The chain uses TRBV5-1 and TRBJ2-5; TCRdb calls TRBD1, which cannot be checked without DNA. Sequencing used blood. This CDR3 is CASSPEDRVRNF.